These 17 T cell receptor beta chains originate from one sample sequenced in a study of blood T cell repertoires in COVID-19. TCRdb keeps only in-frame clones here, not all; method: immunoSEQ multiplex PCR. Counted here are about 90,000 clones, approximately 89% occurring once; the ten biggest clones make up about 2.5%. The sequenced material came from peripheral blood. Receptors were obtained from a human donor with active COVID-19. The donor label of this sample is uncertain.

V gene TRBV19 combines with J gene TRBJ2-2; 7 bases fit TRBD1. V shed 5 bases, J shed 4 bases, and the junction held 4 bases outside the gene matches. Germline V gene data show CDR1 as LNHDA and CDR2 as SQIVND (reference sequence). The CDR3 covers 14 residues. The CDR3 reads CASSYRGGTGELFF. CDR3 bases: TGTGCCAGTAGTTACAGGGGCGGCACCGGGGAGCTGTTTTTT.

This chain uses TRBV24-1 with TRBJ1-3, with D perhaps matching TRBD1 (5 bases). The CDR3 runs to 12 residues. The V end was cut by 12 bases, the J end by 4 bases, with 12 bases between. Germline V gene lookup returns CDR1 KGHDR and CDR2 SFDVKD. CDR3: CARTPAGNTIYF. The CDR3 DNA reads TGTGCCCGGACACCCGCGGGAAACACCATATATTTT.

V gene TRBV5-8 combines with J gene TRBJ1-3, with D maybe TRBD1 (6 bases). Germline CDR1 and CDR2: SGHTS and YDEGEE. This CDR3 has 14 residues. V dropped 4 bases and J dropped 8 bases, with 16 bases sitting between them. This CDR3 is CASSAGQFEYTIYF. Written as DNA, the CDR3 is TGTGCCAGCAGCGCCGGACAGTTCGAATACACCATATATTTT.

The V call is TRBV29-1, the J call TRBJ1-1; 7 bases are a match to TRBD1. The CDR3 contains 13 residues. V lost 6 bases, J lost 3 bases, and 7 bases stayed unmatched. The germline gives CDR1 SQVTM, CDR2 ANQGSEA. The CDR3 DNA follows: TGCAGCGTGAGGACAGGAAGGGACACTGAAGCTTTCTTT. Translation: CSVRTGRDTEAFF.

The gene calls are TRBV28 and TRBJ2-7; 11 nucleotides line up with TRBD1. Trimming cost V 7 bases and J 2 bases; bases outside gene matches: 7. There are 15 residues in the CDR3. Germline V gene lookup returns CDR1 MDHEN and CDR2 SYDVKM. The DNA of the CDR3 is TGTGCCAGCACAGGACAGGGGGCGATTCCCTACGAGCAGTACTTC. This gives the protein CASTGQGAIPYEQYF.

The chain couples TRBV6-5 to TRBJ1-1; D is ambiguous. Germline CDR1 MNHEY, CDR2 SVGAGI. The CDR3 loop spans 15 amino acids. Trimming shortened V by 4 bases and J by 0 bases, and 12 bases separated the two germline ends. DNA of the CDR3: TGTGCCAGCAGTTCCGTCGACACCATGAACACTGAAGCTTTCTTT. This sequence encodes CASSSVDTMNTEAFF.

V and J are TRBV7-9 and TRBJ1-1; 9 nucleotides line up with TRBD1. The J segment lost 1 base and the V segment lost 7 bases, leaving 7 bases of the junction unmatched. The length of the CDR3 is 15 residues. The germline V gene has CDR1 SEHNR and CDR2 FQNEAQ (reference sequence). Here the CDR3 reads CASTPGDRENTEAFF. The CDR3 bases are TGTGCCAGCACCCCAGGGGACAGGGAGAACACTGAAGCTTTCTTT.

The chain joins TRBV10-3 to TRBJ1-1; tentatively, D is TRBD1 (5 bases). In germline, CDR1 is ENHRY, CDR2 SYGVKD. With 8 bases removed from V and 1 base from J, the gap between germline ends came to 11 bases. The CDR3 contains 13 residues. CDR3 nucleotides: TGTGCCATCGGGGGGGTGAGGAACACTGAAGCTTTCTTT. Protein: CAIGGVRNTEAFF.

The chain recombines TRBV28 with TRBJ1-5; 7 bases align to TRBD1. The CDR3 loop spans 14 amino acids. CDR1 is MDHEN and CDR2 is SYDVKM in the germline V gene. Germline trimming cut 6 bases from V and 4 bases from J; bases unmatched to any gene: 6. The CDR3 region has the DNA TGTGCCAGCAGCCTCCTACAGGGGAATCAGCCCCAGCATTTT. Translating it yields CASSLLQGNQPQHF. The complete variable domain, with remaining parts taken from reference TRBV28 and TRBJ1-5, reads DVKVTQSSRYLVKRTGEKVFLECVQDMDHENMFWYRQDPGLGLRLIYFSYDVKMKEKGDIPEGYSVSREKKERFSLILESASTNQTSMYLCASSLLQGNQPQHFGDGTRLSIL.

This rearrangement joins TRBV18 to TRBJ2-2; possibly TRBD1 for D (5 bases). The V and J ends lost 2 bases and 1 base respectively, with 8 bases between them. CDR3 length equals 15 residues. Germline values: CDR1 KGHSH, CDR2 LQKENI. The CDR3 DNA follows: TGTGCCAGCTCACCAGTCCAGGGGAACACCGGGGAGCTGTTTTTT. Its translation is CASSPVQGNTGELFF.

This chain joins TRBV6-6 and TRBJ2-3; 8 bases are shared with TRBD2. V dropped 5 bases and J dropped 1; count of bases not matched to a gene: 2. The germline V gene has CDR1 MNHNY and CDR2 SVGAGI (reference sequence). The CDR3 has 14 residues. This CDR3 is CASSGTRGTDTQYF. The CDR3 coding sequence is TGTGCCAGCAGTGGGACTAGGGGCACAGATACGCAGTATTTT.

J is TRBJ2-2 and V is TRBV6-5, with 8 bases fitting TRBD2. V was clipped by 7 bases and J by 4 bases; unmatched bases: 8. Germline CDR1 MNHEY, CDR2 SVGAGI. The CDR3 extends over 15 amino acids. The CDR3: CASTPAGGVTGELFF. CDR3 sequence (DNA): TGTGCCAGCACCCCCGCGGGGGGAGTCACCGGGGAGCTGTTTTTT.

The V gene is TRBV27, the J gene TRBJ1-3; possibly TRBD1 for D (5 bases). Germline values: CDR1 MNHEY, CDR2 SMNVEV (reference sequence). The CDR3 loop spans 14 amino acids. V shed 6 bases and J shed 4 bases, with 13 bases lying between them. The CDR3, as DNA: TGTGCCAGCAGCCCCCAGGGAGGAGGAAACACCATATATTTT. Its protein is CASSPQGGGNTIYF.

V gene TRBV6-2 or TRBV6-3 combines with J gene TRBJ2-5, with 12 bases matching TRBD2. CDR1 is MNHEY, CDR2 SVGEGT, per germline. With 0 bases clipped from V and 3 bases from J, the junction kept 8 bases outside the gene matches. The CDR3 is made up of 18 amino acids. The CDR3 nucleotides read TGTGCCAGCAGTTACTCCAGACTAGCGGGGGCCCCAGAAGAGACCCAGTACTTC. Protein: CASSYSRLAGAPEETQYF.

This chain links TRBV27 with TRBJ1-1; no definite D call. V lost 5 bases, J lost 3 bases, and 10 bases lay in between. The CDR3 is 13 residues long. Looked up from germline, CDR1 is MNHEY and CDR2 is SMNVEV (reference sequence). The CDR3 protein is CASSVGGDTEAFF. The CDR3 coding sequence is TGTGCCAGCAGTGTAGGAGGAGACACTGAAGCTTTCTTT.

This chain joins TRBV27 and TRBJ2-5; D remains unclear. Deletions cut 6 bases from V and 2 bases from J, with 4 bases between. CDR3 length equals 11 residues. Germline loops: CDR1 MNHEY, CDR2 SMNVEV (reference sequence). The CDR3 DNA follows: TGTGCCAGCAGACAACAAGAGACCCAGTACTTC. Translating gives CASRQQETQYF.

The gene calls are TRBV6-5 and TRBJ1-6; 8 bases are shared with TRBD1. Per germline, CDR1 MNHEY and CDR2 SVGAGI. The CDR3 extends over 15 amino acids. The V segment lost 11 bases and the J segment 8 bases; nucleotides outside the gene matches: 14. In DNA form, the CDR3 reads TGTGCCTCCCGGCCCGGACAGGGCTCGTATTCACCCCTCCACTTT. Translating gives CASRPGQGSYSPLHF.